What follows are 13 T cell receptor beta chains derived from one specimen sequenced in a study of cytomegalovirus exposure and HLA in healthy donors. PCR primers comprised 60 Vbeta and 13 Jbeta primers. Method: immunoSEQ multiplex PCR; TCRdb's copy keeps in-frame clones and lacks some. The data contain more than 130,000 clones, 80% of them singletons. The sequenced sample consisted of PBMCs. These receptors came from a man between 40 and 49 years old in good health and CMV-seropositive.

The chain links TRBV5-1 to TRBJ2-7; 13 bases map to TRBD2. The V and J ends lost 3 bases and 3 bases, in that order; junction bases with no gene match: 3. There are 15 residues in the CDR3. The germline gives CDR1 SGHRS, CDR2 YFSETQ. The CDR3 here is CASSWGTSGVYEQYF. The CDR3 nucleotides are TGCGCCAGCAGCTGGGGGACTAGCGGGGTCTACGAGCAGTACTTC.

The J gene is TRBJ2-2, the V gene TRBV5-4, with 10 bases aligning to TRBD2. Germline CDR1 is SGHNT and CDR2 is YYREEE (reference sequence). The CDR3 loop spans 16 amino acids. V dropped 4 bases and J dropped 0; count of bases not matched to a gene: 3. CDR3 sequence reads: CASSPSGGPNTGELFF. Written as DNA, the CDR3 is TGTGCCAGCAGCCCTAGCGGGGGCCCGAACACCGGGGAGCTGTTTTTT.

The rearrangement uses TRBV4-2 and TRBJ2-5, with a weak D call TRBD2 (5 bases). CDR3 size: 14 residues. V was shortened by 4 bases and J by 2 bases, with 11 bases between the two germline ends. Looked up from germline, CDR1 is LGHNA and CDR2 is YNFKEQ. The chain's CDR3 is CASSPAGRQETQYF. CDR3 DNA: TGTGCCAGCAGCCCTGCGGGCAGACAAGAGACCCAGTACTTC.

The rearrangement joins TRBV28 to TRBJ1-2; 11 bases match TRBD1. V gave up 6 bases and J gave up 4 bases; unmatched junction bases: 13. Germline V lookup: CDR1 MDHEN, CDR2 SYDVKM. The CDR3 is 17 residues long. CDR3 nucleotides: TGTGCCAGCAGCTCACTCGGTGGACAGGGGGCAATCTATGGCTACACCTTC. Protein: CASSSLGGQGAIYGYTF.

CDR3 protein: CASAPPGALSTWGYTF. As DNA, the CDR3 is TGTGCCAGCGCTCCACCGGGGGCACTCTCGACATGGGGCTACACCTTC. The chain joins TRBV18 to TRBJ1-2, with D tentatively TRBD1 (6 bases). The V end was cut by 8 bases, the J end by 8 bases, with 27 bases between. The CDR3 runs to 16 residues. The germline V gene encodes CDR1 KGHSH and CDR2 LQKENI.

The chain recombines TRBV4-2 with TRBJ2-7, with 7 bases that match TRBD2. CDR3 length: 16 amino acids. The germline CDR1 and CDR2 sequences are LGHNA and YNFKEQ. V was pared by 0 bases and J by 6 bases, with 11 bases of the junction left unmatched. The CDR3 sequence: CASSQEGYGGGREQYF. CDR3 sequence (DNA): TGTGCCAGCAGCCAAGAAGGGTATGGGGGAGGGCGCGAGCAGTACTTC.

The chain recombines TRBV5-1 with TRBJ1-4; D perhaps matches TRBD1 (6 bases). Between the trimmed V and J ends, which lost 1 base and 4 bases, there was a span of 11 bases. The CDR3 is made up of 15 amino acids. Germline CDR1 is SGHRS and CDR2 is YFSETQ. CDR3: CASSLRGRGNEKLFF. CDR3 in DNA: TGCGCCAGCAGCTTGCGGGGCAGGGGTAATGAAAAACTGTTTTTT.

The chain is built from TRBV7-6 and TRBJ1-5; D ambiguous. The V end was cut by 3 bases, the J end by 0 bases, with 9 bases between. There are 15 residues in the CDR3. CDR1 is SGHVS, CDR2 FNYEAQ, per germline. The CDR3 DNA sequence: TGTGCCAGCAGCTTCGGAGCATATAGCAATCAGCCCCAGCATTTT. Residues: CASSFGAYSNQPQHF.

CDR3 bases: TGTGCCAGTAGTATTCAGACAGGGGCCTACGAGCAGTACTTC. Its translation is CASSIQTGAYEQYF. The V gene is TRBV19, the J gene TRBJ2-7; 8 nucleotides align to TRBD1. After removal of 3 bases from V and 2 bases from J, the junction contained 3 bases not matched to a gene. The CDR3 is made up of 14 amino acids. Germline-derived CDR1 and CDR2 are LNHDA and SQIVND (reference sequence).

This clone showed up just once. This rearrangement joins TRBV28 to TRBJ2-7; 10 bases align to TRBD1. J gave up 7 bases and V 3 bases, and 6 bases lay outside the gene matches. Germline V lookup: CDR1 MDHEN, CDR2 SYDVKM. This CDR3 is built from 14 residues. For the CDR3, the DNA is TGTGCCAGCAGTTTGACAGGGGGCGAATGGGAGCAGTACTTC. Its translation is CASSLTGGEWEQYF.

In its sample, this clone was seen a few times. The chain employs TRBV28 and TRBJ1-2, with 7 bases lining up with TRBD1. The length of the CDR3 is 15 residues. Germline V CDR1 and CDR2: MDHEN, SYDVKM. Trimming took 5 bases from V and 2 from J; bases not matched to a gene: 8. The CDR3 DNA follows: TGTGCCAGCAGTCTAGGGGCAGGGGGAAACTATGGCTACACCTTC. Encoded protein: CASSLGAGGNYGYTF.

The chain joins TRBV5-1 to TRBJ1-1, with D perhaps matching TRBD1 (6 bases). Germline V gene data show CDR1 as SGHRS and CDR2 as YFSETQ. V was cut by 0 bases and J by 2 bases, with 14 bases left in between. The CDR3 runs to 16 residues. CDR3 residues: CASSLDLGAANTEAFF. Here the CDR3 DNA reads TGCGCCAGCAGCTTGGACCTGGGGGCGGCTAACACTGAAGCTTTCTTT.

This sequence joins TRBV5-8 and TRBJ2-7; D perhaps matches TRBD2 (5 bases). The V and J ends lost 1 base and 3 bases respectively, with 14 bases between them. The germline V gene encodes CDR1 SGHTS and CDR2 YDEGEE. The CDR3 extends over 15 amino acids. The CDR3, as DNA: TGTGCCAGCAGCTTGTCCGGTGGCGAGGGCTACGAGCAGTACTTC. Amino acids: CASSLSGGEGYEQYF.